This T cell receptor (beta chain) was observed in a study of monozygotic twins with inflammatory bowel disease. The CDR3 is 11 residues long. Collection of a roughly 2.3 ml blood sample took place per donor. Whole-blood total RNA was extracted without T cell sorting. Notes on the study in general: Backing was not found for a single strong signal or clonotype associated with IBD.

Remarks on this clonotype: The antigen remains undetermined.

In preparing each TCR library, about 3,500 ng of total RNA was used. TCRdb re-called the 5' RACE reads; every CDR3 protein appears as one record, without DNA. Here the sample table reports some 150,000 distinct CDR3 sequences. This receptor was identified in a human donor with ulcerative colitis or Crohn's disease, or a healthy co-twin of an affected twin (not recorded which). Sequencing was done on a sample of blood. This sequence joins TRBV12-3 or TRBV12-4 and TRBJ2-1. The CDR3 reads CASSHPNEQFF.